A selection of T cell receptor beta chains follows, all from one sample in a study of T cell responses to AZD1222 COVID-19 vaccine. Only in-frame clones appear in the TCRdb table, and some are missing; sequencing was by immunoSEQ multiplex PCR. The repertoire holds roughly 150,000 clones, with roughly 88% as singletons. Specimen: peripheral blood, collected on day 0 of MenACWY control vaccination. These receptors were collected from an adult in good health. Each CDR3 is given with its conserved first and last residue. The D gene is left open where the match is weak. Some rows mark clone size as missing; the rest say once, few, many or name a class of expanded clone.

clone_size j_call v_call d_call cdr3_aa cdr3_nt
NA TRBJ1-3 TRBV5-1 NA CASRSDPGSSGNTIYF TGCGCCAGCAGATCCGACCCAGGCAGCTCTGGAAACACCATATATTTT
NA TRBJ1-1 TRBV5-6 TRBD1 CASSLVGTGGFAEAFF TGTGCCAGCAGCCTAGTCGGGACAGGGGGCTTCGCTGAAGCTTTCTTT
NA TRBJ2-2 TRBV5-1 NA CASSRQDLATGELFF TGCGCCAGCAGCCGACAGGATCTGGCCACCGGGGAGCTGTTTTTT
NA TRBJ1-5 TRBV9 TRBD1 CASSRDRGLEPQHF TGTGCCAGCAGCCGGGACAGGGGCTTAGAGCCCCAGCATTTT
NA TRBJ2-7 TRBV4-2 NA CASSRNPGVPDEQYF TGTGCCAGCAGCCGAAACCCAGGGGTCCCGGACGAGCAGTACTTC
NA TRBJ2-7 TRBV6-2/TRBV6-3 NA CASSSQGMHEQYF TGTGCCAGCAGTTCCCAGGGGATGCACGAGCAGTACTTC
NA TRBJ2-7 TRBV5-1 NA CASSPIHLEEQYF TGCGCCAGCAGCCCCATACATCTGGAAGAGCAGTACTTC
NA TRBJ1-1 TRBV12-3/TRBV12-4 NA CATGQGLNTEAFF TGTGCCACGGGGCAGGGCTTGAACACTGAAGCTTTCTTT
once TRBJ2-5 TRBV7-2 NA CASSLEINQETQYF TGTGCCAGCAGCTTAGAGATCAACCAAGAGACCCAGTACTTC
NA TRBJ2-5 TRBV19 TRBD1 CASSLPGTGAGETQYF TGTGCCAGTAGTCTCCCCGGGACAGGGGCTGGGGAGACCCAGTACTTC
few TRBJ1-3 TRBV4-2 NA CASSQDPGRGSAGNTIYF TGTGCCAGCAGCCAAGACCCCGGCCGAGGGAGCGCTGGAAACACCATATATTTT
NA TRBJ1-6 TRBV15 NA CATSTKGTARNSPLHF TGTGCCACCAGCACAAAGGGGACGGCTCGAAATTCACCCCTCCACTTT
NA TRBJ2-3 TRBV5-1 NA CASSSQGDRDTQYF TGCGCCAGCAGCTCCCAAGGGGATAGAGATACGCAGTATTTT
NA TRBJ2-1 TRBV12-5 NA CASGLGGTLGINNEQFF TGTGCTAGTGGTTTGGGAGGCACTCTCGGGATTAACAATGAGCAGTTCTTC
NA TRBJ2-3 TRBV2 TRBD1 CASSGTGSPTDTQYF TGTGCCAGCAGTGGGACAGGGAGCCCCACAGATACGCAGTATTTT
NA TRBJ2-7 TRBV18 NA CASLSGQSPAEQYF TGTGCCAGCTTATCGGGGCAATCTCCAGCCGAGCAGTACTTC
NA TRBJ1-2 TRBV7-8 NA CASSRTEAGPDTF TGTGCCAGCAGCCGAACCGAGGCAGGGCCAGATACCTTC
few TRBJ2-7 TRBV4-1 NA CASSQDLYEQYF TGCGCCAGCAGCCAGGACTTATACGAGCAGTACTTC
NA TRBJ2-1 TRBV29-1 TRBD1 CSVGDRGEFF TGCAGCGTAGGGGACAGGGGCGAGTTCTTC
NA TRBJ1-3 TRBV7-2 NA CASSFEAGNTIYF TGTGCCAGCAGCTTCGAGGCTGGAAACACCATATATTTT
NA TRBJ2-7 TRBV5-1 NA CASSLSLDGGGEQYF TGCGCCAGCAGCTTGTCACTAGACGGAGGGGGCGAGCAGTACTTC
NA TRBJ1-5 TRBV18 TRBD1 CASSLGQVNNQPQHF TGTGCCAGCTCTCTCGGACAGGTTAACAATCAGCCCCAGCATTTT
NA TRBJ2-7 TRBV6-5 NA CASSLGRGSYEQYF TGTGCCAGCAGTTTGGGGCGGGGTTCCTACGAGCAGTACTTC
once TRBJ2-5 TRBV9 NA CASSIGAIHQETQYF TGTGCCAGCAGCATAGGGGCTATACACCAAGAGACCCAGTACTTC
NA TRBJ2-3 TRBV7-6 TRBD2 CASSLNVAGGSGTDTQYF TGTGCCAGCAGCTTGAACGTAGCGGGGGGGTCGGGCACAGATACGCAGTATTTT
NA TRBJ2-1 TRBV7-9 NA CASSTKTDGEQFF TGTGCCAGCAGCACTAAGACAGACGGGGAGCAGTTCTTC
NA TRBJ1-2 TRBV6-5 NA CASSYPGSRGYTF TGTGCCAGCAGTTACCCGGGTTCAAGGGGCTACACCTTC
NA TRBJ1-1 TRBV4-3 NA CASSQELKGEAFF TGCGCCAGCAGCCAAGAGTTGAAGGGGGAAGCTTTCTTT
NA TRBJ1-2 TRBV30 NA CAWDRNYGYTF TGTGCCTGGGACCGGAACTATGGCTACACCTTC
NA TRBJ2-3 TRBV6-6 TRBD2 CASSPRGAGITDTQYF TGTGCCAGCAGTCCCCGGGGAGCGGGGATCACAGATACGCAGTATTTT
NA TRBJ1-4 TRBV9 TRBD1 CASSAQGALPNEKLFF TGTGCCAGCAGCGCACAGGGGGCGCTTCCTAATGAAAAACTGTTTTTT
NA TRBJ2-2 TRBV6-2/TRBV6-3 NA CASSYSLRSGTGELFF TGTGCCAGCAGTTACTCCCTCCGTTCCGGCACCGGGGAGCTGTTTTTT
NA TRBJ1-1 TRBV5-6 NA CASSLVQADEAFF TGTGCCAGCAGCTTGGTACAGGCAGATGAAGCTTTCTTT
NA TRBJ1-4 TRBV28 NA CAIGQGTSEKLFF TGTGCCATCGGTCAGGGGACATCGGAAAAACTGTTTTTT
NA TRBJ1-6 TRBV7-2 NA CASSVGTGNSPLHF TGTGCCAGCAGCGTCGGTACGGGAAATTCACCCCTCCACTTT
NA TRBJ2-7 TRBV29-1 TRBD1 CSVGSGGTYEQYF TGCAGCGTTGGGTCAGGGGGTACCTACGAGCAGTACTTC
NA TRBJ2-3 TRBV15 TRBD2 CATSRGTSGKRDTQYF TGTGCCACCAGCCGGGGGACTAGCGGGAAGAGGGATACGCAGTATTTT
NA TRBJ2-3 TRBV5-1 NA CASSLERRTDTQYF TGCGCCAGCAGCTTGGAACGGCGCACAGATACGCAGTATTTT
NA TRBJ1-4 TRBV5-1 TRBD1 CASSLTGGSNEKLFF TGCGCCAGCAGCTTGACAGGGGGCAGTAATGAAAAACTGTTTTTT
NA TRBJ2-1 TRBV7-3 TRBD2 CASSHNLAGGDNEQFF TGTGCCAGCAGTCATAATCTAGCGGGGGGAGACAATGAGCAGTTCTTC
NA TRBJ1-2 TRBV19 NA CASSIDPQGYYGYTF TGTGCCAGTAGTATAGATCCCCAGGGCTACTATGGCTACACCTTC
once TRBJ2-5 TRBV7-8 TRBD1 CASSLGYRGGETQYF TGTGCCAGCAGTTTAGGGTACAGGGGCGGAGAGACCCAGTACTTC
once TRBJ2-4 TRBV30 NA CAWSRRGNRNIQYF TGTGCCTGGAGTCGTAGAGGGAATAGAAACATTCAGTACTTC
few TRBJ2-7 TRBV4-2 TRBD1 CASSPGTGVYEQYF TGTGCCAGCAGTCCCGGGACAGGGGTCTACGAGCAGTACTTC
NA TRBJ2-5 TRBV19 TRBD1 CASRGTGGEETQYF TGTGCCAGTAGGGGGACAGGGGGAGAAGAGACCCAGTACTTC
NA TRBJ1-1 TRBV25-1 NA CASSEYEGPGVTEAFF TGTGCCAGCAGTGAATATGAGGGCCCCGGGGTGACTGAAGCTTTCTTT
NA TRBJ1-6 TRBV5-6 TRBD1 CASSARKTGGLSPLHF TGTGCCAGCAGCGCGAGGAAAACAGGGGGCCTTTCACCCCTCCACTTT
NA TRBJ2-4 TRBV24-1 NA CATSDLTDIQYF TGTGCCACCAGTGACTTGACAGACATTCAGTACTTC
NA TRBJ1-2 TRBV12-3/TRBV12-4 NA CASSPRTEGRYTF TGTGCCAGCAGTCCCCGGACCGAGGGACGCTACACCTTC
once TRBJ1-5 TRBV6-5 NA CASSYVQGDQPQHF TGTGCCAGCAGTTACGTTCAGGGTGACCAGCCCCAGCATTTT
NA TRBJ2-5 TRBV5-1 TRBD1 CASSEGTGGQETQYF TGCGCCAGCAGCGAGGGTACAGGGGGGCAAGAGACCCAGTACTTC